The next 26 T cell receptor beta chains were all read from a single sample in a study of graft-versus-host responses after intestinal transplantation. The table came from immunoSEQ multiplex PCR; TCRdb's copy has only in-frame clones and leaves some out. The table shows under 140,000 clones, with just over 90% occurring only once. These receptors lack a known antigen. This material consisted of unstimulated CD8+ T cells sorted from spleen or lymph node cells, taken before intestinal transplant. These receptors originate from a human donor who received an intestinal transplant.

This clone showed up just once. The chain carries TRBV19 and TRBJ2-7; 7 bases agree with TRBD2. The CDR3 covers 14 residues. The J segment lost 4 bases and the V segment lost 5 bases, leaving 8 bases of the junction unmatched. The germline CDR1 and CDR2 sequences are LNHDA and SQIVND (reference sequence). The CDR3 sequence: CASSLADLYYEQYF. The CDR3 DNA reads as TGTGCCAGTAGTCTAGCGGACCTATATTACGAGCAGTACTTC.

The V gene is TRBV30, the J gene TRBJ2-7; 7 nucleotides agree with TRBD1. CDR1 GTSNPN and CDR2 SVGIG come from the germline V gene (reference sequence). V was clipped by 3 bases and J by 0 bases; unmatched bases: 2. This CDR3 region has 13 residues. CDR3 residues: CAWRDRSSYEQYF. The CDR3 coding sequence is TGTGCCTGGAGGGACAGGAGCTCCTACGAGCAGTACTTC.

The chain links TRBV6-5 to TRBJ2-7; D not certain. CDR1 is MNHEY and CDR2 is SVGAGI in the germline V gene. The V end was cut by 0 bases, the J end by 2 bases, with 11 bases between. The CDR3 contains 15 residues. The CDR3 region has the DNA TGTGCCAGCAGTTACTCGTCAGGTGAGGCCTACGAGCAGTACTTC. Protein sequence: CASSYSSGEAYEQYF.

The CDR3 sequence: CSVTQDTQYF. CDR3 coding DNA: TGCAGCGTCACACAGGATACGCAGTATTTT. The V and J genes are TRBV29-1 and TRBJ2-3; D call uncertain. Per the germline V gene, CDR1 is SQVTM and CDR2 is ANQGSEA. The CDR3 loop spans 10 amino acids. Trimming stripped 6 bases from V and 6 bases from J, with 7 bases between.

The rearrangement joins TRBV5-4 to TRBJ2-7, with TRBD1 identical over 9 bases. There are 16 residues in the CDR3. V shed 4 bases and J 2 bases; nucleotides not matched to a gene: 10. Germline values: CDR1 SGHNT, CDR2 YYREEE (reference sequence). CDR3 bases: TGTGCCAGCAGCGTCGCCGGGACAGGGAGTGCCTACGAGCAGTACTTC. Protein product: CASSVAGTGSAYEQYF.

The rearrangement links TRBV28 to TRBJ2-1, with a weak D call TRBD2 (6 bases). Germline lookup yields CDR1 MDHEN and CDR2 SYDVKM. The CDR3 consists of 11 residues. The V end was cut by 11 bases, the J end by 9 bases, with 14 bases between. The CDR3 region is CALGGAPEQFF. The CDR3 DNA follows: TGTGCCCTCGGAGGGGCCCCTGAGCAGTTCTTC.

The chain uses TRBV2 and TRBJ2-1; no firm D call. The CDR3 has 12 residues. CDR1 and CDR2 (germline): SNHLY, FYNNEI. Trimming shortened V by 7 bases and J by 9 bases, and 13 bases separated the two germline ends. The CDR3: CASMLPSSEQFF. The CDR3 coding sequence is TGTGCCAGCATGCTCCCTTCGTCTGAGCAGTTCTTC.

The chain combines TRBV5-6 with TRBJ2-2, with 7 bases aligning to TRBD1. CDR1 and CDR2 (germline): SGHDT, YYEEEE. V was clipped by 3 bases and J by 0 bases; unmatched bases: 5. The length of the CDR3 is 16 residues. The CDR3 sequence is CASSYPGTANTGELFF. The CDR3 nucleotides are TGTGCCAGCAGCTACCCCGGGACAGCGAACACCGGGGAGCTGTTTTTT.

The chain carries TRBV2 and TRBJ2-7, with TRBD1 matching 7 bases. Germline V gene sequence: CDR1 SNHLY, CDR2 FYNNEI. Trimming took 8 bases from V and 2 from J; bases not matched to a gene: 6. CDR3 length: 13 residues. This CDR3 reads CASEGAGPYEQYF. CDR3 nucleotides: TGTGCCAGCGAGGGGGCAGGGCCCTACGAGCAGTACTTC.

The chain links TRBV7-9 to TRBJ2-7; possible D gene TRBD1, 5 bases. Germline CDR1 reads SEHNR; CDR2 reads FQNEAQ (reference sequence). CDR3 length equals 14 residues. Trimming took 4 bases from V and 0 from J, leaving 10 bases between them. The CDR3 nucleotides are TGTGCCAGCAGCTCCCCGACAGTCTCCTACGAGCAGTACTTC. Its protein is CASSSPTVSYEQYF.

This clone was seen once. Written as DNA, the CDR3 is TGTGCCAGTATGCCTAGCGGGAGTTTCTACAATGAGCAGTTCTTC. Translated, it gives CASMPSGSFYNEQFF. This rearrangement joins TRBV19 to TRBJ2-1, with 10 positions matching TRBD2. This CDR3 has 15 residues. CDR1 is LNHDA, CDR2 SQIVND, per germline (reference sequence). With 7 bases clipped from V and 3 bases from J, the junction kept 6 bases outside the gene matches. The full variable domain, rest sourced from reference TRBV19 and TRBJ2-1, is DGGITQSPKYLFRKEGQNVTLSCEQNLNHDAMYWYRQDPGQGLRLIYYSQIVNDFQKGDIAEGYSVSREKKESFPLTVTSAQKNPTAFYLCASMPSGSFYNEQFFGPGTRLTVL.

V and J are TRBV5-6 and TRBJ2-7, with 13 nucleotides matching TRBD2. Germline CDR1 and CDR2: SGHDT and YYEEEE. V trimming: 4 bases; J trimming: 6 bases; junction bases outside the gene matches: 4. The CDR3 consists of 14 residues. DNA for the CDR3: TGTGCCAGCAGCCCCTGGACTAGCGGGAGCGAGCAGTACTTC. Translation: CASSPWTSGSEQYF.

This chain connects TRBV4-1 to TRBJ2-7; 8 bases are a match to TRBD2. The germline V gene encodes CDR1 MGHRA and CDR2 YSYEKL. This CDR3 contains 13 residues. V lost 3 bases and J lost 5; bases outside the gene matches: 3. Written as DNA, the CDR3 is TGCGCCAGCAGCCACAGCGGGAGTAACGAGCAGTACTTC. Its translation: CASSHSGSNEQYF.

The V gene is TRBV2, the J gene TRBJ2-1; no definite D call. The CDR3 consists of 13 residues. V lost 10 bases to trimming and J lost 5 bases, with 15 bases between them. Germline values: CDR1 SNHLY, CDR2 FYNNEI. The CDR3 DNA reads TGTGCCATCGGTCGAACGACCAACAATGAGCAGTTCTTC. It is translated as CAIGRTTNNEQFF.

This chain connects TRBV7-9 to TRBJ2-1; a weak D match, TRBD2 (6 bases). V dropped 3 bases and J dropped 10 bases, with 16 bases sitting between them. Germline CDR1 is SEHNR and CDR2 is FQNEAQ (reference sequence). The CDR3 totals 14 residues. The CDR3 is CASSFPRGSAEQFF. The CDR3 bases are TGTGCCAGCAGCTTCCCCCGGGGGTCGGCCGAGCAGTTCTTC. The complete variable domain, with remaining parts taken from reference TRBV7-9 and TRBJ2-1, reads DTGVSQNPRHKITKRGQNVTFRCDPISEHNRLYWYRQTLGQGPEFLTYFQNEAQLEKSRLLSDRFSAERPKGSFSTLEIQRTEQGDSAMYLCASSFPRGSAEQFFGPGTRLTVL.

CDR3 sequence reads: CASSQEDGTGTYEAFF. DNA for the CDR3: TGCGCCAGCAGCCAAGAAGACGGGACAGGGACTTATGAAGCTTTCTTT. The V and J genes are TRBV4-1 and TRBJ1-1, with 9 bases lining up with TRBD1. Germline V lookup: CDR1 MGHRA, CDR2 YSYEKL. This CDR3 has 16 amino acids. V lost 0 bases, J lost 7 bases, and 9 bases stayed unmatched.

The CDR3 DNA reads TGCGCCAGCAGACAGGGCCAAGCCTTGAACACTGAAGCTTTCTTT. It translates to CASRQGQALNTEAFF. The gene calls are TRBV5-1 and TRBJ1-1; maybe TRBD1 (6 bases). With 5 bases removed from V and 0 bases from J, the gap between germline ends came to 14 bases. This CDR3 region has 15 residues. Germline V gene sequence: CDR1 SGHRS, CDR2 YFSETQ. The full variable domain, with the rest looked up from reference TRBV5-1 and TRBJ1-1, is KAGVTQTPRYLIKTRGQQVTLSCSPISGHRSVSWYQQTPGQGLQFLFEYFSETQRNKGNFPGRFSGRQFSNSRSEMNVSTLELGDSALYLCASRQGQALNTEAFFGQGTRLTVV.

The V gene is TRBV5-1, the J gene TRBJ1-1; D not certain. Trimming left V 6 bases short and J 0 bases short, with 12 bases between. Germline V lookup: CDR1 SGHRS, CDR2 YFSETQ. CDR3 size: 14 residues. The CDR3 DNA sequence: TGCGCCAGCAATTTGGGAGATATGAACACTGAAGCTTTCTTT. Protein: CASNLGDMNTEAFF.

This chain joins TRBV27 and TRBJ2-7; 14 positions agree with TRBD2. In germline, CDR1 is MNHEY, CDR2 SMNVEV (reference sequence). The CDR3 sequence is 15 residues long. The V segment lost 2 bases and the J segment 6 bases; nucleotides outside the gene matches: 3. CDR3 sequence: CASSLQGLAGVEQYF. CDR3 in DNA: TGTGCCAGCAGTTTACAGGGACTAGCGGGAGTCGAGCAGTACTTC.

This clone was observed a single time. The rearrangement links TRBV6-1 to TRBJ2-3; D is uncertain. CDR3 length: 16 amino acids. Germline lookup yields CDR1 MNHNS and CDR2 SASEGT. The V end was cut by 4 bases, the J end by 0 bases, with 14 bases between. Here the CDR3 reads CASSAYRLSSTDTQYF. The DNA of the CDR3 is TGTGCCAGCAGTGCCTACAGACTTTCTAGCACAGATACGCAGTATTTT.

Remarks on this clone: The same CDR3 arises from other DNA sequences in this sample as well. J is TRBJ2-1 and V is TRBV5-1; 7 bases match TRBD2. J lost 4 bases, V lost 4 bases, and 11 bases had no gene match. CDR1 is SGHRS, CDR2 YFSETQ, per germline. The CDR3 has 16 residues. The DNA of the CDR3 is TGCGCCAGCAGCAAAACAGGACTAGGGATTTACAATGAGCAGTTCTTC. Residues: CASSKTGLGIYNEQFF.

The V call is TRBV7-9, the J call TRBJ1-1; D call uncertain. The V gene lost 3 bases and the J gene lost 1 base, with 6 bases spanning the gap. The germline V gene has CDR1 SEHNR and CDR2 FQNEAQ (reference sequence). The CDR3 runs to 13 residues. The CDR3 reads CASSFPRNTEAFF. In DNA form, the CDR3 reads TGTGCCAGCAGCTTCCCCAGGAACACTGAAGCTTTCTTT. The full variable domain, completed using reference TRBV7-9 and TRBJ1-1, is DTGVSQNPRHKITKRGQNVTFRCDPISEHNRLYWYRQTLGQGPEFLTYFQNEAQLEKSRLLSDRFSAERPKGSFSTLEIQRTEQGDSAMYLCASSFPRNTEAFFGQGTRLTVV.

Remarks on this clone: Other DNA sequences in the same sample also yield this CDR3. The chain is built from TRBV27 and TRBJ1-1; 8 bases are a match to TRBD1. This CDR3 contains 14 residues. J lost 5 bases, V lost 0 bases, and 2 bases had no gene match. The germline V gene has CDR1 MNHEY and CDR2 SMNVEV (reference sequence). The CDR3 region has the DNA TGTGCCAGCAGTTTATCGCGGACAGGGACTGAAGCTTTCTTT. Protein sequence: CASSLSRTGTEAFF.

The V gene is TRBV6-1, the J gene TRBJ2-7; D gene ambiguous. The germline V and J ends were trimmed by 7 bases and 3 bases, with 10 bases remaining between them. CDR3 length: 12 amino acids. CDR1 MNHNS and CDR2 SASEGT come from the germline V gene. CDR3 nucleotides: TGTGCCAGCAAGGTCCCAGACTACGAGCAGTACTTC. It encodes CASKVPDYEQYF.

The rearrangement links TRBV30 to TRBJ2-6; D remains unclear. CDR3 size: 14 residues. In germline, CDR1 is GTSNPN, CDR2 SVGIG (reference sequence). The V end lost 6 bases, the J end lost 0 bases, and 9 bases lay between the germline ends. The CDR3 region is CACPSPSGANVLTF. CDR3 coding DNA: TGTGCCTGCCCTAGTCCCTCTGGGGCCAACGTCCTGACTTTC. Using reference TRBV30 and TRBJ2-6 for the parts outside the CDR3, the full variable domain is SQTIHQWPATLVQPVGSPLSLECTVEGTSNPNLYWYRQAAGRGLQLLFYSVGIGQISSEVPQNLSASRPQDRQFILSSKKLLLSDSGFYLCACPSPSGANVLTFGAGSRLTVL.

The CDR3 sequence: CASSVGENTEAFF. CDR3 DNA sequence: TGTGCCAGCAGCGTAGGGGAGAACACTGAAGCTTTCTTT. The chain carries TRBV9 and TRBJ1-1; D is undetermined. The CDR3 has 13 residues. The germline V and J ends were trimmed by 0 bases and 1 base, with 4 bases remaining between them. CDR1 SGDLS and CDR2 YYNGEE come from the germline V gene. The whole variable domain, remainder taken from reference TRBV9 and TRBJ1-1, is DSGVTQTPKHLITATGQRVTLRCSPRSGDLSVYWYQQSLDQGLQFLIQYYNGEERAKGNILERFSAQQFPDLHSELNLSSLELGDSALYFCASSVGENTEAFFGQGTRLTVV.